The clone carrying this T cell receptor beta chain was seen ten or more times. This record belongs to a study of CD8 T cells in ankylosing spondylitis. TCRdb independently ran MiXCR on the 5' RACE reads; one entry per CDR3 protein. Of fewer than 400,000 distinct CDR3 sequences listed, 14% to 15% are singletons. CDR1 and CDR2 (germline): MGHDK, SYGVNS. Trimming cost V 7 bases and J 3 bases, with 9 bases left between them. This CDR3 contains 12 residues. The origin of this receptor is a male donor with ankylosing spondylitis or in good health (not recorded which). Sequenced: blood, either unsorted or a sorted T cell fraction (not recorded which). This chain uses TRBV25-1 with TRBJ1-1, with D hard to call. The CDR3 DNA sequence: TGTGCCAGCAAGTTTGGAGACACTGAAGCTTTCTTT. It is translated as CASKFGDTEAFF.